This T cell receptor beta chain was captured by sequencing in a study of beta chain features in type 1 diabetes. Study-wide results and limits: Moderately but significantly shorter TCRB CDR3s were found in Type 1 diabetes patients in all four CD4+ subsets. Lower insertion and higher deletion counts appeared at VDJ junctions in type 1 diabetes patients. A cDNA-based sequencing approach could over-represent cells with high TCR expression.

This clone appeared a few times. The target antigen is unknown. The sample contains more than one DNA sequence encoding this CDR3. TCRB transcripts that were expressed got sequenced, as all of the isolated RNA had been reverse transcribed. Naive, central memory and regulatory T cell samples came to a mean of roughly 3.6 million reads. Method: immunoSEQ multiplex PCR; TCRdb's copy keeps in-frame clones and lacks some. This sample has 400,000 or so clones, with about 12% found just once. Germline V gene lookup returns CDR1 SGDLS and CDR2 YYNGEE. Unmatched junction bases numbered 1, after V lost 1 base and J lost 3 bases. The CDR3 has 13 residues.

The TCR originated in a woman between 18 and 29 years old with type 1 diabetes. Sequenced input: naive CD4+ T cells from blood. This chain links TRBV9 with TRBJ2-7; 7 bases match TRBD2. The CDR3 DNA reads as TGTGCCAGCAGCGTATCGGGGGGCTACGAGCAGTACTTC. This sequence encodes CASSVSGGYEQYF.